This T cell receptor beta chain was retrieved from a study of T cell repertoires in cytomegalovirus infection. The CDR3 is made up of 16 amino acids. Germline assignment: CDR1 KGHSH and CDR2 LQKENI. With V trimmed by 3 bases and J by 2 bases, 9 bases remained unmatched. A few counts support this clonotype. TCRdb reprocessed the reads via MiXCR and lists one record per CDR3 protein. The table lists over 300,000 distinct CDR3 sequences, over 7.5% of them singletons. The chain is built from TRBV18 and TRBJ1-2; 7 nucleotides agree with TRBD1. The TCR originated in a human donor in good health (CMV status not recorded). Some clones in this sample may be carry-over from other donors' samples. The sequenced material came from PBMCs. CDR3 amino acids: CASSPQTGEGNYGYTF. Written as DNA, the CDR3 is TGTGCCAGCTCACCGCAAACAGGGGAGGGGAACTATGGCTACACCTTC.